Listed below are T cell receptor beta chains from one sample, sequenced in a study of cytomegalovirus exposure and HLA in healthy donors. Sequenced by immunoSEQ multiplex PCR; TCRdb stores in-frame clones only, minus some. The table shows 120,000 to 150,000 clones, with 60% to 80% occurring only once. The sequenced sample was PBMCs. The receptors derive from a woman aged 45-65 years in good health and CMV-seronegative. Both conserved end residues are part of each CDR3. Fields, in order: CDR3 protein, V gene, J gene.

CASSLVSWWLASNEQFF,TRBV7-2,TRBJ2-1
CASSTRFEAFF,TRBV6-5,TRBJ1-1
CASSQFAGGTGELFF,TRBV4-1,TRBJ2-2
CSVDTGQTNEKLFF,TRBV29-1,TRBJ1-4
CASSVVLEGEAFF,TRBV5-4,TRBJ1-1
CASSWGGRDNNEQFF,TRBV5-6,TRBJ2-1
CASSLSLQETQYF,TRBV7-2,TRBJ2-5
CASSPRAANTGELFF,TRBV7-3,TRBJ2-2
CASTRGDSYNSPLHF,TRBV7-6,TRBJ1-6
CASSLTRQDGQFF,TRBV11-2,TRBJ2-1